Included here is one TCR beta chain sequence, with context. The entry originates in a study of blood T cell repertoires in COVID-19. Study summary: Sources were T cells, B-cell-depleted T cells, or PBMCs; the material itself was cDNA or gDNA.

V shed 3 bases, J shed 0 bases, and the junction held 8 bases outside the gene matches. CDR3 length: 17 residues. Germline V CDR1 and CDR2: SGHDT, YYEEEE. The method was immunoSEQ multiplex PCR; TCRdb's version includes in-frame clones alone and lacks a portion of them. Of approximately 300,000 clones listed, roughly 90% are singletons. The rearrangement uses TRBV5-6 and TRBJ1-4, with 7 bases matching TRBD1. The TCR sequence derives from a woman aged 30 to 39 who had recovered from COVID-19. Sequenced sample: PBMCs or T cells enriched from blood (not recorded which). The CDR3 loop is CASSSLRQGATNEKLFF. CDR3 DNA: TGTGCCAGCAGCTCCCTCCGGCAGGGGGCAACTAATGAAAAACTGTTTTTT.